The 18 T cell receptor beta chains reported below all come from one sample, sequenced in a study of blood T cell repertoires in COVID-19. The protocol was immunoSEQ multiplex PCR, while the TCRdb copy is restricted to in-frame clones and leaves out a portion. The sample has roughly 110,000 clones, approximately 90% seen once. The source material was peripheral blood. The receptors were gathered from a woman aged 45-59 years with acute or convalescent COVID-19.

The chain recombines TRBV19 with TRBJ1-1; TRBD1 is a possible D gene (5 bases). V lost 7 bases and J 4 bases, leaving 19 bases between the germline ends. Germline loops: CDR1 LNHDA, CDR2 SQIVND (reference sequence). The CDR3 runs to 15 residues. The CDR3 sequence: CASKAPLRGGTEAFF. In DNA, the CDR3 is TGTGCCAGTAAAGCCCCCCTGCGGGGGGGCACTGAAGCTTTCTTT.

The rearrangement uses TRBV2 and TRBJ2-5, with D tentatively TRBD1 (6 bases). CDR1 and CDR2 (germline): SNHLY, FYNNEI. CDR3 size: 15 residues. V lost 4 bases, J lost 4 bases, and 16 bases lay in between. CDR3 bases: TGTGCCAGCAGTGGGAACAGGGTGGGAACAGAGACCCAGTACTTC. Its translation: CASSGNRVGTETQYF.

Of note for this clone: Distinct nucleotide sequences in the sample also encode this CDR3. This sequence joins TRBV19 and TRBJ1-5; D not certain. From germline, CDR1 is LNHDA and CDR2 SQIVND (reference sequence). This CDR3 contains 12 residues. V dropped 3 bases and J dropped 4 bases, with 4 bases sitting between them. CDR3 DNA: TGTGCCAGTAGTATCAGTAATCAGCCCCAGCATTTT. It specifies CASSISNQPQHF.

CDR3 residues: CASRCDPRDPTASGQFEAFF. The CDR3 DNA is TGTGCAAGTCGCTGTGATCCTAGGGATCCAACTGCCTCCGGACAGTTTGAAGCTTTCTTT. The J gene is TRBJ1-1, the V gene TRBV12-2; whether TRBD1, the table's D call, matches the DNA was not checked. TRBV12-2 represents a pseudogene. This CDR3 spans 20 amino acids.

The rearrangement links TRBV27 to TRBJ2-1; 13 bases line up with TRBD2. V trimming: 0 bases; J trimming: 7 bases; junction bases outside the gene matches: 3. The CDR3 is 16 amino acids. Germline CDR1 and CDR2: MNHEY and SMNVEV (reference sequence). The CDR3 loop reads CASSLSTSGGENEQFF. The CDR3 coding sequence is TGTGCCAGCAGTTTATCAACTAGCGGGGGGGAGAATGAGCAGTTCTTC.

This clone was observed a few times. The chain employs TRBV30 and TRBJ1-1, with D tentatively TRBD1 (5 bases). Trimming pared 4 bases from V and 2 bases from J, leaving 14 bases between. The CDR3 is 14 residues long. Germline lookup yields CDR1 GTSNPN and CDR2 SVGIG (reference sequence). This CDR3 reads CAWTPGGENTEAFF. The CDR3 DNA is TGTGCCTGGACCCCCGGGGGGGAAAACACTGAAGCTTTCTTT.

The chain employs TRBV6-2 or TRBV6-3 and TRBJ1-1; no clear D gene. The CDR3 extends over 13 amino acids. Germline CDR1 is MNHEY and CDR2 is SVGEGT. Trimming left V 2 bases short and J 1 base short, with 5 bases between. The DNA of the CDR3 is TGTGCCAGCAGTTACGAGCCGAACACTGAAGCTTTCTTT. Amino acid sequence: CASSYEPNTEAFF.

V and J are TRBV3-1 (or the pseudogene TRBV3-2) and TRBJ1-6; no definite D call. V lost 5 bases and J lost 7, with 12 bases in between. The CDR3 runs to 14 residues. Germline V gene data show CDR1 as LGHDT and CDR2 as YNNKEL (reference sequence). The chain's CDR3 is CASSVKGGNSPLHF. The CDR3 coding sequence is TGTGCCAGCAGCGTCAAGGGCGGGAATTCACCCCTCCACTTT.

V gene TRBV27 combines with J gene TRBJ2-7, with TRBD1 identical over 8 bases. The CDR3 length is 15 residues. Germline-derived CDR1 and CDR2 are MNHEY and SMNVEV (reference sequence). V was clipped by 6 bases and J by 2 bases; unmatched bases: 9. The CDR3 coding sequence is TGTGCCAGCAGGCCCTCCGGGACAGGAGCCTACGAGCAGTACTTC. Translated, it gives CASRPSGTGAYEQYF.

The chain joins TRBV21-1 to TRBJ1-5; TRBD1 reflects the table's D call only, with no check against the DNA. TRBV21-1 represents a pseudogene. This CDR3 is 14 amino acids long. As DNA, the CDR3 is TGTGCCAGCACCAATACTTCCCCCCCGGGACAGGGGCATTTT. It encodes CASTNTSPPGQGHF.

The chain recombines TRBV27 with TRBJ2-3; 11 bases map to TRBD2. Germline V gene lookup returns CDR1 MNHEY and CDR2 SMNVEV (reference sequence). This CDR3 is built from 16 residues. V was clipped by 1 base and J by 3 bases; unmatched bases: 3. CDR3 DNA: TGTGCCAGCAGTTTATTAGTAGCGGGAGGGACAGATACGCAGTATTTT. Its translation is CASSLLVAGGTDTQYF.

This clone was counted once. The rearrangement uses TRBV7-2 and TRBJ2-4, with unresolved D. The germline V gene encodes CDR1 SGHTA and CDR2 FQGNSA. The V end lost 1 base, the J end lost 6 bases, and 7 bases lay between the germline ends. CDR3 length: 13 residues. CDR3 coding DNA: TGTGCCAGCAGCTTAGACTCTGGAAACATTCAGTACTTC. Translation: CASSLDSGNIQYF.

The J gene is TRBJ2-1, the V gene TRBV7-9; 11 bases match TRBD1. Germline V gene data show CDR1 as SEHNR and CDR2 as FQNEAQ (reference sequence). Losses at the gene ends were 5 bases for V and 9 bases for J; bases not matched to a gene: 6. The CDR3 consists of 14 residues. CDR3: CASSPGQGAREQFF. DNA for the CDR3: TGTGCCAGCAGCCCTGGACAGGGGGCGCGTGAGCAGTTCTTC.

This rearrangement joins TRBV11-3 to TRBJ1-3; 8 nucleotides line up with TRBD1. The CDR3 covers 15 residues. Germline-derived CDR1 and CDR2 are SGHNT and YENEEA. With 5 bases clipped from V and 1 base from J, the junction kept 4 bases outside the gene matches. DNA for the CDR3: TGTGCCAGCAGCCCGGGGACAGGTTCTGGAAACACCATATATTTT. Translating gives CASSPGTGSGNTIYF.

The CDR3 loop reads CASRRTGDTGELFF. CDR3 coding DNA: TGTGCCAGCAGAAGAACGGGGGACACCGGGGAGCTGTTTTTT. The chain combines TRBV28 with TRBJ2-2; maybe TRBD2 (6 bases). The CDR3 is made up of 14 amino acids. From germline, CDR1 is MDHEN and CDR2 SYDVKM. V gave up 6 bases and J gave up 3 bases, with 11 bases separating them.

CDR3 in amino acids: CASSQRVSGANVLTF. DNA of the CDR3: TGTGCCAGCAGCCAACGGGTTTCTGGGGCCAACGTCCTGACTTTC. The chain is built from TRBV3-1 (or the pseudogene TRBV3-2) and TRBJ2-6; D is unresolved. Trimming stripped 2 bases from V and 1 base from J, with 6 bases between. This CDR3 is 15 amino acids long. Germline-derived CDR1 and CDR2 are LGHDT and YNNKEL (reference sequence).

V gene TRBV7-8 combines with J gene TRBJ1-3, with D unclear. The germline gives CDR1 SGHVS, CDR2 FQNEAQ. This CDR3 is 15 amino acids long. Trimming took off 2 bases at V and 0 bases at J, with 8 bases between the two ends. In DNA form, the CDR3 reads TGTGCCAGCAGCTTACTAATCCCCTCTGGAAACACCATATATTTT. It specifies CASSLLIPSGNTIYF.

The chain joins TRBV5-1 to TRBJ2-5, with 13 bases identical to TRBD2. V lost 3 bases and J lost 2; bases outside the gene matches: 1. Germline V gene sequence: CDR1 SGHRS, CDR2 YFSETQ. The CDR3 runs 15 residues. CDR3 sequence (DNA): TGCGCCAGCAGCTCGGGACTAGCGGGACAAGAGACCCAGTACTTC. Translating it yields CASSSGLAGQETQYF.